This is a list of T cell receptor beta chains from one sample in a study of CD8+ T cells in alopecia areata. The table came from immunoSEQ multiplex PCR; TCRdb's copy has only in-frame clones and leaves some out. The sample comprises 180,000 or so clones, roughly 66% of which are singletons, and over 10% rests with the top ten. The sequencing here drew on CD8+ T cells sorted from blood, taken at week 0. The origin of the receptors is a human donor with alopecia areata. CDR3s include the opening cysteine and the closing phenylalanine or tryptophan. Fields, in order: V gene, CDR3 length, clone size, J gene, CDR3 protein. The size entry is marked missing in some rows and otherwise reads once, few, many or a size class.

TRBV30	15	few	TRBJ2-3	CAWSLSSIGTDTQYF
TRBV27	11	-	TRBJ1-2	CASSDNYGYTF
TRBV14	15	few	TRBJ2-1	CASSQLDRTYNEQFF
TRBV29-1	14	-	TRBJ2-1	CSVEGLGSYNEQFF
TRBV7-9	15	-	TRBJ2-7	CASSDDRGRSYEQYF
TRBV27	14	-	TRBJ2-1	CASTRTGEYNEQFF
TRBV30	14	few	TRBJ1-4	CAWSVARGGEKLFF
TRBV13	15	few	TRBJ1-2	CASSSGTGRNYGYTF
TRBV12-5	14	-	TRBJ1-2	CASGTPDRGRGYTF
TRBV5-1	14	-	TRBJ1-5	CASSLGGSNQPQHF
TRBV30	13	-	TRBJ2-7	CAWRRDGHYEQYF
TRBV13	13	-	TRBJ2-5	CASSSGDQETQYF
TRBV4-1	12	-	TRBJ2-5	CASSQQGGTQYF
TRBV5-1	14	-	TRBJ1-5	CASSRGGIGQPQHF
TRBV2	15	-	TRBJ2-3	CASSEGRGDTDTQYF
TRBV15	13	-	TRBJ2-7	CATCAQGSYEQYF
TRBV27	13	-	TRBJ1-2	CASSPGQGVGYTF
TRBV9	15	few	TRBJ2-3	CASSVVGGLTDTQYF
TRBV30	14	few	TRBJ1-5	CAWSPGTYNQPQHF
TRBV29-1	13	-	TRBJ2-7	CSVEVGLSYEQYF
TRBV7-9	15	few	TRBJ1-2	CASSLGTQGGYGYTF
TRBV5-1	12	-	TRBJ2-7	CASSFDSYEQYF
TRBV30	11	-	TRBJ1-1	CAWSGPRGAFF